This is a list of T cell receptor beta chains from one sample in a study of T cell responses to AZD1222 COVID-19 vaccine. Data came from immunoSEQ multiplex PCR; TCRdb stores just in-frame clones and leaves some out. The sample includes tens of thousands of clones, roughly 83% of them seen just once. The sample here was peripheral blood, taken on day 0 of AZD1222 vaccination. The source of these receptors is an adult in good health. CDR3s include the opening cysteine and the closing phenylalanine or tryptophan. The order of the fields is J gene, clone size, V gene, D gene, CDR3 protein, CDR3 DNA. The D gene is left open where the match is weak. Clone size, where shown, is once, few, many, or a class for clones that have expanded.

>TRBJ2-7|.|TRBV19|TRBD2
CASSPGWKVAGSSYEQYF
TGTGCCAGTAGCCCAGGGTGGAAGGTAGCGGGTTCCTCCTACGAGCAGTACTTC
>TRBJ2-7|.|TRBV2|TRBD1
CASSRWTGGRDEQYF
TGTGCCAGCAGTCGTTGGACAGGGGGAAGGGACGAGCAGTACTTC
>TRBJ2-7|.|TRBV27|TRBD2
CASIPSAEREVPYEQYF
TGTGCCAGCATCCCCTCTGCCGAGCGGGAGGTCCCCTACGAGCAGTACTTC
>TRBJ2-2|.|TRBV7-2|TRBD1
CASSFGRGTGELFF
TGTGCCAGCAGCTTTGGCAGGGGGACCGGGGAGCTGTTTTTT
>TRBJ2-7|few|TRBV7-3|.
CASSLTHTYEQYF
TGTGCCAGCAGCTTAACCCACACCTACGAGCAGTACTTC
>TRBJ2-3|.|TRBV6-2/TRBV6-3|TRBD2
CASSYGPSGGPSTDTQYF
TGTGCCAGCAGTTACGGGCCTAGCGGAGGCCCCAGCACAGATACGCAGTATTTT
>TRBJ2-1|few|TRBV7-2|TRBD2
CASSLKAGVGNEQFF
TGTGCCAGCAGCTTGAAAGCGGGAGTTGGCAATGAGCAGTTCTTC
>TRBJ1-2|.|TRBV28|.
CASSGPYGYTF
TGTGCCAGCAGTGGACCTTATGGCTACACCTTC
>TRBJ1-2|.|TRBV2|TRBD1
CASRTGENYGYTF
TGTGCCAGCAGGACAGGGGAGAACTATGGCTACACCTTC
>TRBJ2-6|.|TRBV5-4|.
CASSSFNSGANVLTF
TGTGCCAGCAGCTCGTTTAACTCTGGGGCCAACGTCCTGACTTTC
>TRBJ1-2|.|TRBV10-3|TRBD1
CAISRTGNGYTF
TGTGCCATCAGTCGGACAGGGAATGGCTACACCTTC
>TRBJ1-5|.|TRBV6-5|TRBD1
CAVSSGTGFQPQHF
TGTGCCGTAAGCTCCGGGACAGGGTTCCAGCCCCAGCATTTT
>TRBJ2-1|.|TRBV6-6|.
CATGFRTERRLVEQFF
TGTGCCACCGGGTTTAGGACGGAGCGAAGGTTAGTTGAGCAGTTCTTC
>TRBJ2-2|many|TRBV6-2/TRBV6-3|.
CASSYSTDTGELFF
TGTGCCAGCAGTTACTCGACAGACACCGGGGAGCTGTTTTTT
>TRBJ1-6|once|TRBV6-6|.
CASSYNQGPYNSPLHF
TGTGCCAGCAGTTACAATCAGGGACCCTATAATTCACCCCTCCACTTT
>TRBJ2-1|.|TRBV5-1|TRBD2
CASNPGGPNNEQFF
TGCGCCAGCAATCCGGGAGGGCCAAACAATGAGCAGTTCTTC
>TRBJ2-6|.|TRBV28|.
CASSFAGRAANGANVLTF
TGTGCCAGCAGTTTTGCTGGCAGGGCGGCGAATGGGGCCAACGTCCTGACTTTC
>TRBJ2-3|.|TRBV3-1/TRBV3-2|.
CASSPYRGGITDTQYF
TGTGCCAGCAGCCCGTACAGGGGAGGAATCACAGATACGCAGTATTTT
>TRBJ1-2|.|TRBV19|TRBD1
CASSIGTVKNYGYTF
TGTGCCAGTAGTATTGGGACAGTTAAAAACTATGGCTACACCTTC
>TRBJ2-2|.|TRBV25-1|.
CASGKTATGELFF
TGTGCCAGCGGAAAGACAGCTACCGGGGAGCTGTTTTTT
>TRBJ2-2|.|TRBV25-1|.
CASSEGADTGELFF
TGTGCCAGCAGTGAGGGGGCCGACACCGGGGAGCTGTTTTTT
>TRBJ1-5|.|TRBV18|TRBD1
CASSQQKGQDNQPQHF
TGTGCCAGCTCACAGCAGAAAGGACAGGACAATCAGCCCCAGCATTTT
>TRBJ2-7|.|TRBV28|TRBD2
CASSQIAGGSYEQYF
TGTGCCAGCAGCCAAATAGCGGGAGGGTCCTACGAGCAGTACTTC
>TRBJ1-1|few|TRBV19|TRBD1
CASDRGPMNTEAFF
TGTGCCAGCGACAGGGGACCGATGAACACTGAAGCTTTCTTT
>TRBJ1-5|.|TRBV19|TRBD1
CASNDRGLYGNQPQHF
TGTGCCAGCAACGACAGGGGGCTGTACGGCAATCAGCCCCAGCATTTT
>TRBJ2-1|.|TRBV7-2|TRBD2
CASSLGLADYNEQFF
TGTGCCAGCAGCTTAGGACTAGCGGACTACAATGAGCAGTTCTTC
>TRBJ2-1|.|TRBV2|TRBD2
CASSEAGRLAGGNEQFF
TGTGCCAGCAGTGAAGCGGGTAGGCTAGCGGGAGGAAATGAGCAGTTCTTC
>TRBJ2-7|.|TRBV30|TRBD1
CAWSDLRTGGSYEQYF
TGTGCCTGGAGTGACCTCCGGACAGGGGGGTCCTACGAGCAGTACTTC
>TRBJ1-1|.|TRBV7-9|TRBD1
CASSFTGEGTEAFF
TGTGCCAGCAGCTTCACAGGGGAGGGGACTGAAGCTTTCTTT
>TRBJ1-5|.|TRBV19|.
CASSIEGNNQPQHF
TGTGCCAGTAGTATAGAAGGGAACAATCAGCCCCAGCATTTT
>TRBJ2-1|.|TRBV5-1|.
CASSLAGTDSWFF
TGCGCCAGCAGCTTGGCCGGGACCGATAGTTGGTTCTTC
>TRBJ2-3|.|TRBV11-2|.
CASSLGAGLSTDTQYF
TGTGCCAGCAGCTTAGGAGCGGGCCTGAGCACAGATACGCAGTATTTT
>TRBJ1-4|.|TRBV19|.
CASSPMGMPNEKLFF
TGTGCCAGTAGTCCCATGGGCATGCCTAATGAAAAACTGTTTTTT
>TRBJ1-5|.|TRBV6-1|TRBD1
CASSEGNRGRQPQHF
TGTGCCAGCAGTGAAGGAAACAGGGGTAGGCAGCCCCAGCATTTT
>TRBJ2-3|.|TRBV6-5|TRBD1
CASSIQGAEADTQYF
TGTGCCAGCAGTATACAGGGGGCCGAGGCAGATACGCAGTATTTT